This T cell receptor beta chain was captured by sequencing in a study of blood T cell repertoires in COVID-19. Turning to the study itself: PBMCs, B-cell-depleted T cells, or T cells provided the cDNA or gDNA that made up the material.

As processed by the authors: By means of reference gene primer amplification, nucleated cell counts were estimated. Profiled with immunoSEQ multiplex PCR; TCRdb holds only in-frame clones, not every one. For V, J and clone size, that table is used; D and trimming come from the DNA. Counted here are 130,000 to 150,000 clones, more than 60% occurring once; the ten biggest clones make up approximately 14%. The CDR3 contains 15 residues. The germline V gene encodes CDR1 MNHEY and CDR2 SMNVEV (reference sequence). The V and J ends lost 6 bases and 5 bases, in that order; junction bases with no gene match: 10.

Sequencing used peripheral blood. This receptor was taken from a man aged 80 or over with acute or convalescent COVID-19. The chain recombines TRBV27 with TRBJ2-7; 10 nucleotides match TRBD2. The CDR3 sequence is CASSRSGGRRNEQYF. As DNA, the CDR3 is TGTGCCAGCAGCCGTAGCGGGGGGAGGCGGAACGAGCAGTACTTC.